The source of this T cell receptor beta chain is a study of Ad26.COV2.S vaccination and SARS-CoV-2 variants. Study-level background: Each vaccinee took Ad26.COV2.S intramuscularly, once or twice 56 days apart. The study's findings and limits: Those who received vaccine or placebo ended up with similar non-spike TCR breadth.

This CDR3 spans 13 amino acids. Between the trimmed V and J ends, which lost 3 bases and 1 base, there was a span of 7 bases. Germline values: CDR1 SGHNT, CDR2 YYREEE (reference sequence). In regard to this clone: Its antigen is not known.

Sample treatment: roughly 20 received Ad26.COV2.S at low or high dose, single or two shots; 5 received placebo; per-sample allocation not given. Samples were taken on day 63 after the first vaccine or placebo injection. Clones were sequenced by immunoSEQ multiplex PCR, and TCRdb holds only the in-frame ones, with some missing. The sample includes roughly 380,000 clones, around 86% seen only once; the top ten take roughly 3.2%. The specimen comprised peripheral blood, sampled in a trial of Ad26.COV2.S vaccine versus placebo. J is TRBJ1-1 and V is TRBV5-4, with D unclear. This sequence was found in a person between 18 and 60 years old who received the Ad26.COV2.S COVID-19 vaccine or a placebo. The CDR3 DNA sequence: TGTGCCAGCAGCTATGACCCGAACACTGAAGCTTTCTTT. Protein product: CASSYDPNTEAFF.